This passage covers 24 T cell receptor beta chains from one sample sequenced in a study of T cells in Graves' hyperthyroidism and ophthalmopathy. What was amplified from RNA transcripts were TCR beta CDR3 regions. The TCR CDR3 first-round RT-PCR relied on the HTBI primer set. TCRdb re-derived calls from the multiplex PCR reads in MiXCR, one entry per CDR3 protein. The sample records roughly 350,000 distinct CDR3 sequences, about 14% being singletons. Material: blood. The receptors stem from a woman in her thirties with Graves' hyperthyroidism.

The V gene is TRBV20-1, the J gene TRBJ2-1; D possibly corresponds to TRBD1 (7 bases). The germline V and J ends were trimmed by 5 bases and 4 bases, with 18 bases remaining between them. The CDR3 contains 15 residues. Germline V gene lookup returns CDR1 DFQATT and CDR2 SNEGSKA (reference sequence). CDR3 bases: TGCAGTGCTGATCGGACAGGAGGGTCTTACAATGAGCAGTTCTTC. Translated, it gives CSADRTGGSYNEQFF.

This clonotype was detected ten times or more. The V call is TRBV28, the J call TRBJ2-3; possibly TRBD2 for D (6 bases). The CDR3 consists of 14 residues. Trimming removed 6 bases at V and 1 base at J, with 11 bases between. CDR1 is MDHEN and CDR2 is SYDVKM in the germline V gene. The CDR3 region has the DNA TGTGCCAGCAGACCGGGACTTCGCACAGATACGCAGTATTTT. Protein: CASRPGLRTDTQYF.

A remark on this clonotype: As the CDR3 is not closed by the conserved phenylalanine or tryptophan, this likely results from a read error. The chain joins TRBV11-2 to TRBJ2-5, with 10 positions matching TRBD1. From germline, CDR1 is SGHAT and CDR2 FQNNGV. CDR3 length: 16 residues. CDR3 DNA sequence: TGTGTCAGCAGCCAAGCGGGACAGGGGATAGGAGAGACCCAGTACGTC. It is translated as CVSSQAGQGIGETQYV.

In its sample, this clonotype was seen many times. The V gene is TRBV2, the J gene TRBJ2-5; D is unresolved. This CDR3 contains 14 residues. Looked up from germline, CDR1 is SNHLY and CDR2 is FYNNEI. Trimming shortened V by 4 bases and J by 5 bases, and 14 bases separated the two germline ends. Here the CDR3 DNA reads TGTGCCAGCAGTGTAATGGACGCGGAGGAGACCCAGTACTTC. As protein: CASSVMDAEETQYF.

This clonotype appeared a few times. The rearrangement links TRBV20-1 to TRBJ1-5; D remains ambiguous. Germline V gene sequence: CDR1 DFQATT, CDR2 SNEGSKA (reference sequence). V lost 7 bases to trimming and J lost 5 bases, with 18 bases between them. The CDR3 has 14 amino acids. CDR3 nucleotide sequence: TGCAGTGGCATCCGGGTCCTAGCCGATCAGCCCCAGCATTTT. This codes for CSGIRVLADQPQHF.

The chain is built from TRBV20-1 and TRBJ2-7, with D perhaps TRBD2 (5 bases). Germline values: CDR1 DFQATT, CDR2 SNEGSKA (reference sequence). This CDR3 is built from 14 residues. The V and J ends lost 2 bases and 7 bases respectively, with 18 bases between them. This CDR3 reads CSARHSAGRAEQYF. The CDR3, as DNA: TGCAGTGCTAGACATTCGGCTGGGAGAGCGGAGCAGTACTTC.

This clonotype was detected a few times. The rearrangement joins TRBV3-1 to TRBJ2-7, with a possible D match to TRBD2 (5 bases). This CDR3 is 14 amino acids long. Germline values: CDR1 LGHDT, CDR2 YNNKEL (reference sequence). V shed 5 bases and J shed 4 bases, with 15 bases lying between them. Here the CDR3 reads CASSEYSGLYEQYF. CDR3 coding DNA: TGTGCCAGCAGCGAGTACAGCGGTCTATACGAGCAGTACTTC.

This clonotype showed up just a few times. The rearrangement uses TRBV6-1 and TRBJ1-2; perhaps TRBD1 as D (5 bases). Germline values: CDR1 MNHNS, CDR2 SASEGT. This CDR3 has 13 residues. V shed 0 bases and J shed 6 bases, with 8 bases lying between them. CDR3 bases: TGTGCCAGCAGTGAAGCCGGGACTGATGGCTACACCTTC. The encoded protein is CASSEAGTDGYTF.

This clonotype has ten or more counts. The V gene is TRBV11-2, the J gene TRBJ2-2; D gene uncertain. The CDR3 loop spans 16 amino acids. Germline lookup yields CDR1 SGHAT and CDR2 FQNNGV. The ends were cut back, 4 bases at V and 11 bases at J, with 23 bases in the middle. The CDR3 coding sequence is TGTGCCAGCAGCTCACCGGGCCGCGTGGACCGCAGAGAGCTGTTTTTT. It encodes CASSSPGRVDRRELFF.

This clonotype was counted many times. The chain combines TRBV2 with TRBJ2-7; TRBD2 aligns across 8 bases. Unmatched junction bases numbered 5, after V lost 9 bases and J lost 7 bases. CDR1 is SNHLY, CDR2 FYNNEI, per germline. This CDR3 comprises 11 residues. The CDR3 DNA reads TGTGCCAGTAAGCGGGAGAAGGAGCAGTACTTC. Translation: CASKREKEQYF.

The rearrangement uses TRBV28 and TRBJ1-2; 7 bases are shared with TRBD1. The CDR3 consists of 14 residues. V trimming: 3 bases; J trimming: 7 bases; junction bases outside the gene matches: 8. The V gene's germline CDR1 is MDHEN and CDR2 SYDVKM. The CDR3 here is CASSFRQGSSGYTF. Written as DNA, the CDR3 is TGTGCCAGCAGTTTTAGACAGGGAAGCAGTGGCTACACCTTC.

This clonotype appeared many times. This chain links TRBV3-1 with TRBJ1-1; D gene ambiguous. Germline V gene lookup returns CDR1 LGHDT and CDR2 YNNKEL (reference sequence). Trimming removed 8 bases at V and 4 bases at J, with 11 bases between. The CDR3 runs to 12 residues. CDR3 region: CASRRRGTEAFF. The CDR3 nucleotides are TGTGCCAGCCGGCGGCGGGGCACTGAAGCTTTCTTT.

Ten or more counts support this clonotype. The chain carries TRBV5-1 and TRBJ1-1; 7 nucleotides match TRBD1. Trimming took 2 bases from V and 6 from J; bases not matched to a gene: 10. This CDR3 region has 15 residues. The germline V gene has CDR1 SGHRS and CDR2 YFSETQ. The CDR3 nucleotides read TGCGCCAGCAGCTTCAGGGGGGTGGGCGGCTCTGAAGCTTTCTTT. It specifies CASSFRGVGGSEAFF.

The J gene is TRBJ2-1, the V gene TRBV13, with TRBD2 matching 10 bases. Per the germline V gene, CDR1 is PRHDT and CDR2 is FYEKMQ (reference sequence). This CDR3 has 16 residues. J gave up 6 bases and V 2 bases, and 7 bases lay outside the gene matches. CDR3 nucleotides: TGTGCCAGCAGCTTATATCTAGCGGGAGAGTCCAATGAGCAGTTCTTC. The encoded protein is CASSLYLAGESNEQFF. The complete variable domain, with remaining parts taken from reference TRBV13 and TRBJ2-1, reads AAGVIQSPRHLIKEKRETATLKCYPIPRHDTVYWYQQGPGQDPQFLISFYEKMQSDKGSIPDRFSAQQFSDYHSELNMSSLELGDSALYFCASSLYLAGESNEQFFGPGTRLTVL.

The J gene is TRBJ2-1, the V gene TRBV28; 8 nucleotides line up with TRBD1. Germline loops: CDR1 MDHEN, CDR2 SYDVKM. J gave up 0 bases and V 6 bases, and 7 bases lay outside the gene matches. There are 16 residues in the CDR3. CDR3 nucleotides: TGTGCCAGCAGCCCCCCCGGGACAGGCTCCTACAATGAGCAGTTCTTC. Amino acids: CASSPPGTGSYNEQFF.

This clonotype was observed many times. CDR3 DNA sequence: TGTGCCAGCAGCCCTACAGGGCTTCCCACCGGGGAGCTGTTTTTT. Amino acid sequence: CASSPTGLPTGELFF. V usage is TRBV7-2 and J usage is TRBJ2-2; weak D call: TRBD1 (6 bases). V lost 5 bases and J lost 4, with 14 bases in between. Germline V gene lookup returns CDR1 SGHTA and CDR2 FQGNSA. The CDR3 has 15 residues.

Many counts were recorded for this clonotype. The gene calls are TRBV30 and TRBJ1-1, with a possible D match to TRBD1 (6 bases). V lost 1 base and J lost 0, with 9 bases in between. CDR1 GTSNPN and CDR2 SVGIG come from the germline V gene (reference sequence). The CDR3 covers 14 residues. Here the CDR3 DNA reads TGTGCCTGGAGTGCGGACAGTTTGAACACTGAAGCTTTCTTT. It encodes CAWSADSLNTEAFF.

V and J are TRBV19 and TRBJ2-7; D is perhaps TRBD1 (5 bases). Trimming pared 1 base from V and 9 bases from J, leaving 16 bases between. This CDR3 contains 14 residues. From germline, CDR1 is LNHDA and CDR2 SQIVND (reference sequence). The CDR3, as DNA: TGTGCCAGTAGTATAGGGACAAACCGGCATCGGCAGTACTTC. This translates into CASSIGTNRHRQYF. Full variable domain (outside the CDR3, taken from reference TRBV19 and TRBJ2-7): DGGITQSPKYLFRKEGQNVTLSCEQNLNHDAMYWYRQDPGQGLRLIYYSQIVNDFQKGDIAEGYSVSREKKESFPLTVTSAQKNPTAFYLCASSIGTNRHRQYFGPGTRLTVT.

In its sample, this clonotype was seen many times. The V call is TRBV28, the J call TRBJ2-7; possible D gene TRBD2, 5 bases. The germline V gene has CDR1 MDHEN and CDR2 SYDVKM. Between the trimmed V and J ends, which lost 7 bases and 2 bases, there was a span of 15 bases. CDR3 length equals 14 residues. DNA for the CDR3: TGTGCCAGCATCCGGGGTGGAGGTACCTACGAGCAGTACTTC. Its protein product is CASIRGGGTYEQYF.

This clonotype has more than one count but fewer than ten. One end of the junction fails to match germline, which may point to a read error. The genes are TRBV7-2 and TRBJ2-3; D gene unclear. This CDR3 region has 13 residues. Germline CDR1 SGHTA, CDR2 FQGNSA. CDR3 in DNA: TGTGCCAGCAGCTTATGGGAATCAGATTCGCAGTATTTT. Residues: CASSLWESDSQYF. The entire variable domain, with the rest obtained from reference TRBV7-2 and TRBJ2-3, is as follows: GAGVSQSPSNKVTEKGKDVELRCDPISGHTALYWYRQSLGQGLEFLIYFQGNSAPDKSGLPSDRFSAERTGGSVSTLTIQRTQQEDSAVYLCASSLWESDSQYFGPGTRLTVL.

This clonotype was detected a few times. The chain carries TRBV9 and TRBJ1-6; perhaps TRBD1 as D (5 bases). V was pared by 3 bases and J by 10 bases, with 8 bases between. The CDR3 is 12 residues long. Germline CDR1 reads SGDLS; CDR2 reads YYNGEE. The chain's CDR3 is CASSGRASPLHF. The CDR3 DNA reads as TGTGCCAGCAGCGGCAGGGCCTCACCCCTCCACTTT.

The CDR3: CASSPGQGAGNIQYF. DNA for the CDR3: TGTGCCAGCAGCCCGGGACAGGGGGCGGGGAACATTCAGTACTTC. The rearrangement joins TRBV12-3 or TRBV12-4 to TRBJ2-4; the match to TRBD1 covers 12 bases. The CDR3 runs to 15 residues. Trimming removed 6 bases from V and 7 bases from J; junction bases left unmatched: 7.

This clonotype was observed at least ten times. J is TRBJ1-2 and V is TRBV20-1; D gene ambiguous. CDR3 length equals 13 residues. CDR1 DFQATT and CDR2 SNEGSKA come from the germline V gene (reference sequence). The V gene lost 0 bases and the J gene lost 8 bases, with 13 bases spanning the gap. For the CDR3, the DNA is TGCAGTGCTAGAGATGGACCGACCCCGGGCTACACCTTC. It is translated as CSARDGPTPGYTF.

This clonotype was detected ten times or more. This sequence joins TRBV7-2 and TRBJ2-1; a possible D gene is TRBD2 (6 bases). Per germline, CDR1 SGHTA and CDR2 FQGNSA. The CDR3 runs 14 residues. Trimming cost V 3 bases and J 12 bases, with 18 bases left between them. The CDR3 region has the DNA TGTGCCAGCAGCTTGAGCGGGCCCGGTTTGGGGCAGTTCTTC. Residues: CASSLSGPGLGQFF.